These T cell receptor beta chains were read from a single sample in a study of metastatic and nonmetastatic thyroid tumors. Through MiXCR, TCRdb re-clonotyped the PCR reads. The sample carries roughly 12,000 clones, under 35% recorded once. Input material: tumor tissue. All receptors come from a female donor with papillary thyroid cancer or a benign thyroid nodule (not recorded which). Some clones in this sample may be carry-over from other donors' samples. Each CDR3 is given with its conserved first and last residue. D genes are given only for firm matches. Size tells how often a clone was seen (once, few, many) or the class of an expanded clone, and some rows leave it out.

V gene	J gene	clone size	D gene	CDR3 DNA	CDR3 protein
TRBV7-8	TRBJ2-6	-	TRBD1	TGTGCCAGCAGCTTAATGTGGACAGGTGCTGGGGCCAACGTCCTGACTTTC	CASSLMWTGAGANVLTF
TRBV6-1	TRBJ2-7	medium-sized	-	TGTGCCAGCAGTCAAGACAGCACCTACGAGCAGTACTTC	CASSQDSTYEQYF
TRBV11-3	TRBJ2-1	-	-	TGTGCCAGCAGCTTAAAGGGACTCTCAGGCGAGCAGTTCTTC	CASSLKGLSGEQFF
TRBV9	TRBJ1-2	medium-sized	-	TGTGCCAGCAGCGTAGTTGGCAGGAACTATGGCTACACCTTC	CASSVVGRNYGYTF
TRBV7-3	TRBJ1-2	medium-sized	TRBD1	TGTGCCAGCAGCTTAGATCCAGGGGGCCTGCAAGGCTACACCTTC	CASSLDPGGLQGYTF
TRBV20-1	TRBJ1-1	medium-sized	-	TGCAGTGCTCAAAACACTGAAGCTTTCTTT	CSAQNTEAFF
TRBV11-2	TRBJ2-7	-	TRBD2	TGTGCCAGCAGCTTAGTGGCGGGAGTCGATGCAGTTGGGTACGAGCAGTACTTC	CASSLVAGVDAVGYEQYF
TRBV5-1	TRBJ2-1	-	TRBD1	TGCGCCAGCACCCCAGGGGACAGGGTGGTCTACAATGAGCAGTTCTTC	CASTPGDRVVYNEQFF
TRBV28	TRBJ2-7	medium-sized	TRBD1	TGTGCCAGCAGCAGTCCCGGGACAGGGATAAGCTCCTACGAGCAGTACTTC	CASSSPGTGISSYEQYF
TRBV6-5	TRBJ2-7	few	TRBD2	TGTGCCAGCAGTACCTCGACTAGCGGTTCGTACGAGCAGTACTTC	CASSTSTSGSYEQYF
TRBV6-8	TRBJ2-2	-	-	TGTGCCAGCAGATCGGCCGGGGAGCTGTTTTTT	CASRSAGELFF
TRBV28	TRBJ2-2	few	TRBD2	TGTGCCAGCAGTCGAATAGCGGGTCCGGGGACCGGGGAGCTGTTTTTT	CASSRIAGPGTGELFF
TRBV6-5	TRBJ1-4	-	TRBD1	TGTGCCAGCAGTTACCACGGGGGGGGACAGGATAATGAAAAACTGTTTTTT	CASSYHGGGQDNEKLFF
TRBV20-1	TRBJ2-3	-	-	TGCAGTGCTAGAGGCCCGGGAGCACTCACAGATACGCAGTATTTT	CSARGPGALTDTQYF
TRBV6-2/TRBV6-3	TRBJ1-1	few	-	TGTGCCAGCAGTTACCGGGACACCCTATGGAACACTGAAGCTTTCTTT	CASSYRDTLWNTEAFF
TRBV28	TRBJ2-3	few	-	TGTGCCAGCGGACACCTACTAGCCACAGATACGCAGTATTTT	CASGHLLATDTQYF
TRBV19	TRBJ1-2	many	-	TGTGCCAGTAGTACCTACCGCATGCAGGGTTCGCACTATGGCTACACCTTC	CASSTYRMQGSHYGYTF
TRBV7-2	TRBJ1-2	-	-	TGTGCCAGCAGCAGAGATGGGGGTCAGGGCTATGGCTACACCTTC	CASSRDGGQGYGYTF
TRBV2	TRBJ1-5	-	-	TGTGCCAGCAGTTCGGGGGGAAGCAATCAGCCCCAGCATTTT	CASSSGGSNQPQHF
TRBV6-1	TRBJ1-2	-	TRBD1	TGTGCCAGCAGTTCCAGACAGGGTGGCGGTGGCTACACCTTC	CASSSRQGGGGYTF
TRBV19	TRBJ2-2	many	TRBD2	TGTGCCAGTAGTATTACTAGCGGGGCCGGGGAGCTGTTTTTT	CASSITSGAGELFF
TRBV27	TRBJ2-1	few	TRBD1	TGTGCCAGCAGTCGCCGGGACAGGCACTACAATGAGCAGTTCTTC	CASSRRDRHYNEQFF
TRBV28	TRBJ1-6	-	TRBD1	TGTGCCAGCAGTTTGGGGACAGGTGGTTCACCCCTCCACTTT	CASSLGTGGSPLHF
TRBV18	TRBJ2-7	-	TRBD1	TGTGCCAGCTCACCACAACTGGGACAGGGGGCGAACGAGCAGTACTTC	CASSPQLGQGANEQYF
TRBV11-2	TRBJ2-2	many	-	TGTGCCAGCAGCTTATTTCGAGGGAGTAAGGCCGGGGAGCTGTTTTTT	CASSLFRGSKAGELFF
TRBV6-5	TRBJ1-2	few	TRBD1	TGTGCCAGCAGTTATATAAGGACAGGGGGCTCCTATGGCTACACCTTC	CASSYIRTGGSYGYTF
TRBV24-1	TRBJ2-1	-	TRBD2	TGTGCCACCAGTGATCGGGATGCTAGCGGGGGGGCCGCCGGCTCCTACAATGAGCAGTTCTTC	CATSDRDASGGAAGSYNEQFF
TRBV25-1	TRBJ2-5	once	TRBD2	TGTGCCAGCAGTCAAAGGACTAGCGGTCAAGAGACCCAGTACTTC	CASSQRTSGQETQYF
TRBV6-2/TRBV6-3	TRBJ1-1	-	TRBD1	TGTGCCAGCAGTTACTCGCGAACGGAGACAGGGGGCATAAACACTGAAGCTTTCTTT	CASSYSRTETGGINTEAFF
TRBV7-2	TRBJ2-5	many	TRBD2	TGTGCCAGCAGCTTAGTTGACTTTGGGACTAGTACGGAGACCCAGTACTTC	CASSLVDFGTSTETQYF
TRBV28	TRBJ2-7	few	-	TGTGCCAGCAGTAGTAGTCCGGTGGTCGAGCAGTACTTC	CASSSSPVVEQYF
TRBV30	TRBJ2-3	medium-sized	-	TGTGCCTGGAGTGTACCGAGCAAGGCAGATACGCAGTATTTT	CAWSVPSKADTQYF
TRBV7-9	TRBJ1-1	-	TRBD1	TGTGCCAGCAGCCCCCCGACAGGGTCGAACACTGAAGCTTTCTTT	CASSPPTGSNTEAFF
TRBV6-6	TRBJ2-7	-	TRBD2	TGTGCCAGCAGTTACTTGGGCAGCCTAGCGGGAGGCTACGAGCAGTACTTC	CASSYLGSLAGGYEQYF
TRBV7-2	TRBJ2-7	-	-	TGTGCCAGCAGCCCGGGCCCGACCTACGAGCAGTACTTC	CASSPGPTYEQYF
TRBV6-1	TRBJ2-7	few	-	TGTGCCAGCAAGGAAGGGGGACGGGGCGCCGAGCAGTACTTC	CASKEGGRGAEQYF
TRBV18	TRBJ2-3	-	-	TGTGCCAGCTCGCCTAGCACAGATACGCAGTATTTT	CASSPSTDTQYF
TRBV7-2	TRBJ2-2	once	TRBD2	TGTGCCAGCAGCTTAGCGGGAGGGTCGGACACCGGGGAGCTGTTTTTT	CASSLAGGSDTGELFF
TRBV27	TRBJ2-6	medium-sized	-	TGTGCCAGCAGTCCAACGGGGCTAGCTGGGGCCAACGTCCTGACTTTC	CASSPTGLAGANVLTF
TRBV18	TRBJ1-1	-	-	TGTGCCAGCTCACCTAGGGAACTGAACACTGAAGCTTTCTTT	CASSPRELNTEAFF
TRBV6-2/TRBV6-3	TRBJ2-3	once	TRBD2	TGTGCCAGCATTCCAGCGGGGGGAAGCACAGATACGCAGTATTTT	CASIPAGGSTDTQYF
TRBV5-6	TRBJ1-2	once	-	TGTGCCAGCAGCTTACGGGAGCTAATCTATGGCTACACCTTC	CASSLRELIYGYTF
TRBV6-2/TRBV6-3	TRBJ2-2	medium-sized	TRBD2	TGTGCCAGCACCACTAGCGGGGGAAGCGGGGAGCTGTTTTTT	CASTTSGGSGELFF
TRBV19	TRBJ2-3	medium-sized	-	TGTGCCAGTAGTATAGGCGGCGGTAACACAGATACGCAGTATTTT	CASSIGGGNTDTQYF
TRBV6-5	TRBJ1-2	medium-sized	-	TGTGCCAGCAGTTACTCCACCCAGTCCTATGGCTACACCTTC	CASSYSTQSYGYTF
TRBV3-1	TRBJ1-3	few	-	TGTGCCAGCAGCCCGACTGACCCTGGAAACACCATATATTTT	CASSPTDPGNTIYF
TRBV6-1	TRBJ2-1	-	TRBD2	TGTGCCAGCAGTGAAGGACTAGCGGGAAGTAATGAGCAGTTCTTC	CASSEGLAGSNEQFF
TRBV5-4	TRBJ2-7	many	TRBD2	TGTGCCAGCAGCTTGTATGGTAGCGGGAGGGTAAACGAGCAGTACTTC	CASSLYGSGRVNEQYF
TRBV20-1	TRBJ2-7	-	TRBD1	TGCAGTTCTAGTCACCTGGACAGGGGATACTACGAGCAGTACTTC	CSSSHLDRGYYEQYF
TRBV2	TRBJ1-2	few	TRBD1	TGTGCCAGCACGGGACAGGGGGTTTTTATCTATGGCTACACCTTC	CASTGQGVFIYGYTF
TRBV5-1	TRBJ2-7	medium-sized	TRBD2	TGCGCCAGCCGAAGGGGGACTAGCGGGCCCTACGAGCAGTACTTC	CASRRGTSGPYEQYF
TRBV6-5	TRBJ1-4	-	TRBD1	TGTGCCAGCAGTTACTTGACAGGGGGAGAAAAACTGTTTTTT	CASSYLTGGEKLFF
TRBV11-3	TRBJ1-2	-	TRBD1	TGTGCCAGCAGCCCACAGGGGTCGGACCCCTATGGCTACACCTTC	CASSPQGSDPYGYTF
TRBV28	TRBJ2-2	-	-	TGTGCCAGCAGTTTTAGTCGAGGTGGTCCCGGGGAGCTGTTTTTT	CASSFSRGGPGELFF
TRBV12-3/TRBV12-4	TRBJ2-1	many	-	TGTGCCAGCAGTTTATCCGCGGGCCGCTCCATGGTTGAGCAGTTCTTC	CASSLSAGRSMVEQFF
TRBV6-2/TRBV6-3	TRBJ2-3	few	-	TGTGCCAGCAGTGACGACAGGCCCACAGATACGCAGTATTTT	CASSDDRPTDTQYF
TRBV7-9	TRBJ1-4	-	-	TGTGCCAGCAGCTTGGTTGGAACTAATGAAAAACCGTTTTTT	CASSLVGTNEKPFF
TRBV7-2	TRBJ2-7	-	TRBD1	TGTGCCAGCAGCCCGACAGGGTCACCCTACGAGCAGTACTTC	CASSPTGSPYEQYF
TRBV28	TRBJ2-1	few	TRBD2	TGTGCCAGCAGTGCCACTGCGGGAGTACGATCCTACAATGAGCAGTTCTTC	CASSATAGVRSYNEQFF